This passage covers 10 T cell receptor beta chains from one sample sequenced in a study of T cell responses to AZD1222 COVID-19 vaccine. Some clones are missing from TCRdb's copy, which holds only in-frame ones; the method was immunoSEQ multiplex PCR. The sample has about 130,000 clones; more than 70% are singletons. Specimen: peripheral blood, collected on day 0 of AZD1222 vaccination. These receptor sequences come from an adult in good health.

The chain links TRBV19 to TRBJ1-3; D is unclear. Trimming pared 7 bases from V and 2 bases from J, leaving 15 bases between. This CDR3 comprises 15 residues. CDR1 is LNHDA, CDR2 SQIVND, per germline (reference sequence). For the CDR3, the DNA is TGTGCCAGTACCCCGGCTGGTAGCCCTGGAAACACCATATATTTT. Translation: CASTPAGSPGNTIYF.

V gene TRBV7-9 combines with J gene TRBJ2-1; D gene uncertain. The CDR3 is 11 amino acids. Looked up from germline, CDR1 is SEHNR and CDR2 is FQNEAQ (reference sequence). Trimming pared 3 bases from V and 8 bases from J, leaving 5 bases between. CDR3 residues: CASSLADEQFF. As DNA, the CDR3 is TGTGCCAGCAGCTTGGCGGATGAGCAGTTCTTC.

The chain carries TRBV5-6 and TRBJ2-3; TRBD2 aligns across 7 bases. Germline V gene sequence: CDR1 SGHDT, CDR2 YYEEEE. The CDR3 extends over 14 amino acids. V gave up 4 bases and J gave up 0 bases; unmatched junction bases: 2. The CDR3 protein is CASSSGASTDTQYF. Written as DNA, the CDR3 is TGTGCCAGCAGCAGCGGGGCTAGCACAGATACGCAGTATTTT.

This clone was counted once. The chain combines TRBV4-2 with TRBJ2-2; D may be TRBD2 (6 bases). Germline-derived CDR1 and CDR2 are LGHNA and YNFKEQ. The CDR3 covers 15 residues. V lost 3 bases, J lost 2 bases, and 10 bases lay in between. CDR3 in DNA: TGTGCCAGCAGCCACCCGGGACTTAACACCGGGGAGCTGTTTTTT. Its translation: CASSHPGLNTGELFF.

This clone was detected only once. This chain uses TRBV7-9 with TRBJ2-3, with a possible D match to TRBD2 (6 bases). The germline gives CDR1 SEHNR, CDR2 FQNEAQ (reference sequence). The CDR3 is made up of 14 amino acids. V was cut by 3 bases and J by 1 base, with 8 bases left in between. This chain's CDR3 is CASSFKRGTDTQYF. The CDR3 region has the DNA TGTGCCAGCAGCTTTAAGCGGGGCACAGATACGCAGTATTTT.

The chain employs TRBV29-1 and TRBJ2-7; TRBD1 is a possible D gene (5 bases). The germline CDR1 and CDR2 sequences are SQVTM and ANQGSEA. V was trimmed by 4 bases and J by 1 base, leaving 11 bases between them. The length of the CDR3 is 13 residues. CDR3 in amino acids: CSVGQIRSYEQYF. The CDR3 DNA sequence: TGCAGCGTTGGACAGATTCGGTCCTACGAGCAGTACTTC.

The rearrangement uses TRBV6-5 and TRBJ1-2; D is uncertain. The CDR3 sequence is 15 residues long. Germline lookup yields CDR1 MNHEY and CDR2 SVGAGI. Trimming took off 0 bases at V and 6 bases at J, with 14 bases between the two ends. CDR3 residues: CASSYSAGPGHGYTF. The CDR3 nucleotides read TGTGCCAGCAGTTACTCGGCGGGCCCCGGACATGGCTACACCTTC.

V gene TRBV27 combines with J gene TRBJ2-7, with TRBD2 matching 10 bases. Unmatched junction bases numbered 5, after V lost 4 bases and J lost 5 bases. Germline CDR1 MNHEY, CDR2 SMNVEV (reference sequence). The CDR3 runs to 14 residues. The CDR3 reads CASSSSGSGNEQYF. DNA of the CDR3: TGTGCCAGCAGTTCTAGCGGGAGCGGAAACGAGCAGTACTTC.

This chain joins TRBV30 and TRBJ2-2, with a possible D match to TRBD1 (6 bases). V was cut by 2 bases and J by 4 bases, with 8 bases left in between. The CDR3 covers 13 residues. The germline V gene has CDR1 GTSNPN and CDR2 SVGIG (reference sequence). CDR3 nucleotide sequence: TGTGCCTGGAGTACAGGGCGCACCGGGGAGCTGTTTTTT. Its translation is CAWSTGRTGELFF.

This clone was seen only a few times. This chain joins TRBV5-1 and TRBJ2-1; D is undetermined. The germline V gene has CDR1 SGHRS and CDR2 YFSETQ. This CDR3 spans 14 amino acids. Trimming cost V 1 base and J 3 bases, with 8 bases left between them. DNA for the CDR3: TGCGCCAGCAGCTTGCGGGCCGACTACAATGAGCAGTTCTTC. Translating gives CASSLRADYNEQFF. The full variable domain, with the rest looked up from reference TRBV5-1 and TRBJ2-1, is KAGVTQTPRYLIKTRGQQVTLSCSPISGHRSVSWYQQTPGQGLQFLFEYFSETQRNKGNFPGRFSGRQFSNSRSEMNVSTLELGDSALYLCASSLRADYNEQFFGPGTRLTVL.